This T cell receptor (beta chain) was sequenced during a study of blood T cell repertoires in COVID-19. Looking at the study overall: Specimens from acute and convalescent COVID-19 originated in the United States, Italy and Spain.

CDR3 length equals 14 residues. Germline CDR1 SGHTA, CDR2 FQGNSA. V was pared by 5 bases and J by 6 bases, with 14 bases between. This clone was seen ten or more times. Per the study methods: Estimation of nucleated cell counts relied on the amplification of reference gene primers. Generated by immunoSEQ multiplex PCR, the TCRdb table keeps only in-frame clones and is missing some. V and J calls and clone size follow that table, whereas D and trimming were derived from the DNA. The sample holds around 300,000 clones, roughly 90% seen once. The specimen sequenced was peripheral blood. The V call is TRBV7-2, the J call TRBJ1-5, with D uncertain. This receptor was obtained from a man between 18 and 35 years old with active or convalescent COVID-19. CDR3 amino acids: CASSPNLGSQPQHF. In DNA form, the CDR3 reads TGTGCCAGCAGCCCGAACCTCGGGAGTCAGCCCCAGCATTTT.